This passage covers 8 T cell receptor beta chains from one sample sequenced in a study of blood T cell repertoires in COVID-19. Using immunoSEQ multiplex PCR, the repertoire was profiled, and TCRdb retains in-frame clones only, with some absent. The repertoire holds around 230,000 clones, with 85% to 90% as singletons. Sequencing was done on a sample of PBMCs or T cells enriched from blood (not recorded which). The receptors derive from a woman in her 30s with acute COVID-19.

The J gene is TRBJ1-5, the V gene TRBV5-6, with a tentative D call TRBD1 (6 bases). This CDR3 region has 15 residues. Trimming took 0 bases from V and 7 from J, leaving 14 bases between them. CDR1 is SGHDT and CDR2 is YYEEEE in the germline V gene. CDR3 residues: CASSLGGGQGQPQHF. Written as DNA, the CDR3 is TGTGCCAGCAGCTTGGGCGGGGGACAAGGACAGCCCCAGCATTTT. Filled out from reference TRBV5-6 and TRBJ1-5, the complete variable domain reads DAGVTQSPTHLIKTRGQQVTLRCSPKSGHDTVSWYQQALGQGPQFIFQYYEEEERQRGNFPDRFSGHQFPNYSSELNVNALLLGDSALYLCASSLGGGQGQPQHFGDGTRLSIL.

The J gene is TRBJ1-1, the V gene TRBV19, with 7 bases that match TRBD1. Per the germline V gene, CDR1 is LNHDA and CDR2 is SQIVND (reference sequence). V was clipped by 3 bases and J by 0 bases; unmatched bases: 1. The CDR3 runs 14 residues. The CDR3 DNA is TGTGCCAGTAGTATGGGACAGCTGAACACTGAAGCTTTCTTT. Its protein product is CASSMGQLNTEAFF.

The V call is TRBV4-1, the J call TRBJ1-5; perhaps TRBD1 as D (5 bases). Trimming removed 3 bases at V and 6 bases at J, with 21 bases between. This CDR3 comprises 17 residues. Looked up from germline, CDR1 is MGHRA and CDR2 is YSYEKL. The CDR3 sequence is CASSHRIAGLGGQPQHF. The CDR3 bases are TGCGCCAGCAGCCACAGGATCGCCGGGCTCGGGGGTCAGCCCCAGCATTTT.

The gene calls are TRBV9 and TRBJ1-1; D might be TRBD1 (6 bases). V dropped 4 bases and J dropped 3 bases, with 10 bases sitting between them. This CDR3 spans 13 amino acids. The germline V gene has CDR1 SGDLS and CDR2 YYNGEE. The CDR3 DNA reads TGTGCCAGCAGCCCTGGACAGCACACTGAAGCTTTCTTT. This translates into CASSPGQHTEAFF.

Written as DNA, the CDR3 is TGTGCCAGCAGCTCTCTACAGGGGGCAGGCTACAATGAGCAGTTCTTC. Translated, it gives CASSSLQGAGYNEQFF. This chain connects TRBV7-6 to TRBJ2-1; 9 bases agree with TRBD1. Germline lookup yields CDR1 SGHVS and CDR2 FNYEAQ. The CDR3 is 16 amino acids. The J segment lost 3 bases and the V segment lost 4 bases, leaving 7 bases of the junction unmatched.

The J gene is TRBJ1-3, the V gene TRBV30; D not certain. The germline gives CDR1 GTSNPN, CDR2 SVGIG (reference sequence). The CDR3 is 14 amino acids. V was trimmed by 4 bases and J by 2 bases, leaving 12 bases between them. CDR3 region: CAWTIGRTGNTIYF. Here the CDR3 DNA reads TGTGCCTGGACCATAGGGAGAACTGGAAACACCATATATTTT.

The rearrangement links TRBV7-8 to TRBJ2-7, with D perhaps TRBD2 (5 bases). The germline CDR1 and CDR2 sequences are SGHVS and FQNEAQ. The CDR3 spans 12 residues. With 7 bases removed from V and 6 bases from J, the gap between germline ends came to 13 bases. The CDR3 DNA sequence: TGTGCCAGCACCCTGGAGGCGTCCGAGCAGTACTTC. Protein product: CASTLEASEQYF.

The V call is TRBV11-3, the J call TRBJ2-2; 9 bases fit TRBD2. The CDR3 length is 15 residues. CDR1 and CDR2 (germline): SGHNT, YENEEA. Trimming at V came to 4 bases and at J to 1 base, leaving 1 base not matched to a gene. The CDR3 coding sequence is TGTGCCAGCAGCTCTAGCGGGGTGAACACCGGGGAGCTGTTTTTT. It encodes CASSSSGVNTGELFF. Full variable domain (remainder filled in from reference TRBV11-3 and TRBJ2-2): EAGVVQSPRYKIIEKKQPVAFWCNPISGHNTLYWYLQNLGQGPELLIRYENEEAVDDSQLPKDRFSAERLKGVDSTLKIQPAELGDSAVYLCASSSSGVNTGELFFGEGSRLTVL.